The rows below give T cell receptor beta chains drawn from one sample of a study of regulatory T cells in long-lasting Graves disease. Each CDR3 protein gets one entry after TCRdb re-called the multiplex PCR reads with MiXCR. This sample has some 470,000 distinct CDR3 sequences, with 20% to 25% found just once. Here the sequenced sample was peripheral blood mononuclear cells (PBMCs), taken when the disease was refractory, from a patient treated with antithyroid drugs. The receptors here all came from a female donor with Graves disease. Both conserved end residues are part of each CDR3. The D gene is left open where the match is weak. Part of the rows lack a size; the others show once, few, many or a class for expanded clones.

CDR3aa: CSVETNTGELFF
CDR3nt: TGCAGCGTTGAAACGAACACCGGGGAGCTGTTTTTT
j_gene: TRBJ2-2
d_gene: NA
abundance: NA
v_gene: TRBV29-1

CDR3aa: CASSAGQGFREKLFF
CDR3nt: TGTGCCAGCAGCGCCGGACAGGGTTTTCGAGAAAAACTGTTTTTT
j_gene: TRBJ1-4
d_gene: TRBD1
abundance: few
v_gene: TRBV9

CDR3aa: CASSPLISGAKNIQYF
CDR3nt: TGTGCCAGCAGCCCTCTAATATCGGGAGCCAAAAACATTCAGTACTTC
j_gene: TRBJ2-4
d_gene: NA
abundance: NA
v_gene: TRBV3-1

CDR3aa: CASSYGEEGWTEAFF
CDR3nt: TGTGCCAGCAGTTACGGGGAGGAGGGGTGGACTGAAGCTTTCTTT
j_gene: TRBJ1-1
d_gene: NA
abundance: many
v_gene: TRBV6-5

CDR3aa: CASRNRPPGQEEAFF
CDR3nt: TGTGCCAGCAGAAATCGACCTCCGGGACAAGAAGAAGCTTTCTTT
j_gene: TRBJ1-1
d_gene: NA
abundance: NA
v_gene: TRBV7-2

CDR3aa: CASTDALTNYEQYF
CDR3nt: TGTGCCAGCACCGACGCCCTGACTAACTACGAGCAGTACTTC
j_gene: TRBJ2-7
d_gene: NA
abundance: few
v_gene: TRBV6-2/TRBV6-3

CDR3aa: CASSLVGGVGYTF
CDR3nt: TGTGCCAGCAGCTTAGTCGGGGGCGTTGGCTACACCTTC
j_gene: TRBJ1-2
d_gene: NA
abundance: NA
v_gene: TRBV7-9

CDR3aa: CASSLPEEENTEAFF
CDR3nt: TGTGCCAGCAGCTTACCTGAAGAGGAGAACACTGAAGCTTTCTTT
j_gene: TRBJ1-1
d_gene: NA
abundance: NA
v_gene: TRBV7-9

CDR3aa: CASSARGALGNQPQHF
CDR3nt: TGTGCCAGCAGTGCTAGGGGGGCCCTAGGAAATCAGCCCCAGCATTTT
j_gene: TRBJ1-5
d_gene: NA
abundance: many
v_gene: TRBV6-1

CDR3aa: CASSPFGTGGPMNTEAFF
CDR3nt: TGTGCCAGCAGCCCCTTCGGGACAGGGGGCCCCATGAACACTGAAGCTTTCTTT
j_gene: TRBJ1-1
d_gene: TRBD1
abundance: NA
v_gene: TRBV14

CDR3aa: CATSRVPPDYSNQPQHF
CDR3nt: TGTGCCACCAGCAGAGTGCCGCCCGATTATAGCAATCAGCCCCAGCATTTT
j_gene: TRBJ1-5
d_gene: NA
abundance: many
v_gene: TRBV15

CDR3aa: CASSLTAFYGYTF
CDR3nt: TGTGCCAGCAGTTTAACAGCTTTCTATGGCTACACCTTC
j_gene: TRBJ1-2
d_gene: NA
abundance: many
v_gene: TRBV28

CDR3aa: CASSLSWTSPYEQYF
CDR3nt: TGTGCCAGCAGTTTATCGTGGACTAGCCCCTACGAGCAGTACTTC
j_gene: TRBJ2-7
d_gene: TRBD2
abundance: NA
v_gene: TRBV27

CDR3aa: CASSIPGRSNYGYTF
CDR3nt: TGTGCCAGTAGTATCCCAGGACGGTCTAACTATGGCTACACCTTC
j_gene: TRBJ1-2
d_gene: NA
abundance: many
v_gene: TRBV19

CDR3aa: CASTRPGQGNSPLHF
CDR3nt: TGTGCCAGCACCAGACCGGGACAGGGAAATTCACCCCTCCACTTT
j_gene: TRBJ1-6
d_gene: TRBD1
abundance: many
v_gene: TRBV28

CDR3aa: CAISEILGGNEQYF
CDR3nt: TGTGCCATCAGTGAGATACTCGGGGGGAACGAGCAGTACTTC
j_gene: TRBJ2-7
d_gene: TRBD2
abundance: many
v_gene: TRBV10-3

CDR3aa: CASSPRTTGSGANVLTF
CDR3nt: TGTGCCAGCAGTCCCCGAACGACAGGGTCTGGGGCCAACGTCCTGACTTTC
j_gene: TRBJ2-6
d_gene: TRBD1
abundance: many
v_gene: TRBV6-1

CDR3aa: CASSLKPSIYNHRQETQYF
CDR3nt: TGTGCCAGCAGTCTCAAACCTAGCATCTACAATCATCGGCAAGAGACCCAGTACTTC
j_gene: TRBJ2-5
d_gene: NA
abundance: many
v_gene: TRBV6-1

CDR3aa: CASSFTGAIGYEQYF
CDR3nt: TGTGCCAGCAGCTTTACAGGCGCTATCGGCTACGAGCAGTACTTC
j_gene: TRBJ2-7
d_gene: NA
abundance: few
v_gene: TRBV7-8

CDR3aa: CASRAAQGASDGYTF
CDR3nt: TGTGCCAGCAGGGCCGCACAGGGTGCTTCGGATGGCTACACCTTC
j_gene: TRBJ1-2
d_gene: NA
abundance: many
v_gene: TRBV6-1

CDR3aa: CASSIGGKLNQPQHF
CDR3nt: TGTGCCAGTAGTATTGGGGGAAAACTCAATCAGCCCCAGCATTTT
j_gene: TRBJ1-5
d_gene: NA
abundance: few
v_gene: TRBV19

CDR3aa: CASSLYPLPYEQYF
CDR3nt: TGTGCCAGCAGCTTATACCCCCTCCCCTACGAGCAGTACTTC
j_gene: TRBJ2-7
d_gene: NA
abundance: many
v_gene: TRBV7-2

CDR3aa: CASSAGGAYEQYF
CDR3nt: TGTGCCAGTAGTGCAGGGGGCGCGTACGAGCAGTACTTC
j_gene: TRBJ2-7
d_gene: TRBD1
abundance: few
v_gene: TRBV19

CDR3aa: CASSLGWGYTF
CDR3nt: TGTGCCAGCAGTCTAGGGTGGGGCTACACCTTC
j_gene: TRBJ1-2
d_gene: NA
abundance: many
v_gene: TRBV28

CDR3aa: CASSLDRGLGEQYF
CDR3nt: TGTGCCAGCAGCTTAGATCGGGGACTCGGCGAGCAGTACTTC
j_gene: TRBJ2-7
d_gene: NA
abundance: many
v_gene: TRBV11-2

CDR3aa: CASSRKTDRVTEAFF
CDR3nt: TGTGCCAGCAGCCGTAAAACCGACAGGGTAACTGAAGCTTTCTTT
j_gene: TRBJ1-1
d_gene: TRBD1
abundance: NA
v_gene: TRBV14

CDR3aa: CASSQDRDGLSYEQYF
CDR3nt: TGTGCCAGCAGCCAAGATAGGGACGGCCTCTCCTACGAGCAGTACTTC
j_gene: TRBJ2-7
d_gene: NA
abundance: many
v_gene: TRBV3-1